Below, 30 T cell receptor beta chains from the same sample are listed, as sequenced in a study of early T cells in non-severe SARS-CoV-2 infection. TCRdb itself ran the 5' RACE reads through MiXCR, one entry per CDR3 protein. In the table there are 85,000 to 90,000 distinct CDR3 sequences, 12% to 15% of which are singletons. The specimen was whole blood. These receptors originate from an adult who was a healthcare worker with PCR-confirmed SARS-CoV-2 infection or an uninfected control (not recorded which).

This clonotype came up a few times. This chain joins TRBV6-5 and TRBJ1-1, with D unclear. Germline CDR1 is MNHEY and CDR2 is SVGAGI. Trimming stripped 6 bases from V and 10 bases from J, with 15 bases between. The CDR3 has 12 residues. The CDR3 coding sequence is TGTGCCAGCAGCTTGCGCGGCGCGGGAGCTTTCTTT. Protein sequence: CASSLRGAGAFF.

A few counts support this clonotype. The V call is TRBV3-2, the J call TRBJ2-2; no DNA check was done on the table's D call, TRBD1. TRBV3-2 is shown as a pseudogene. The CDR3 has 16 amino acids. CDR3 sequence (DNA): TGTGCCAGCAGCCAAGGGGACAGGCTCAACACCGGGGAGCTGTTTTTT. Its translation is CASSQGDRLNTGELFF.

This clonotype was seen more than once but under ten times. This CDR3 is CASSRTAASSGANVLTF. The CDR3 DNA follows: TGTGCCAGCTCCCGGACGGCCGCCAGCTCTGGGGCCAACGTCCTGACTTTC. This sequence joins TRBV3-1 and TRBJ2-6; D ambiguous. Germline CDR1 and CDR2: LGHDT and YNNKEL (reference sequence). Trimming took 8 bases from V and 0 from J, leaving 17 bases between them. The CDR3 extends over 17 amino acids.

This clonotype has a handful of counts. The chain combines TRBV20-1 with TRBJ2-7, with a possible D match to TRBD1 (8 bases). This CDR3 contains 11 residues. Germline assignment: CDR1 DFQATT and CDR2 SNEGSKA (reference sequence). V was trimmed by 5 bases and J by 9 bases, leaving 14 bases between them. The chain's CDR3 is CSARTGRGQYF. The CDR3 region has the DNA TGCAGTGCTCGGACAGGGAGGGGGCAGTACTTC.

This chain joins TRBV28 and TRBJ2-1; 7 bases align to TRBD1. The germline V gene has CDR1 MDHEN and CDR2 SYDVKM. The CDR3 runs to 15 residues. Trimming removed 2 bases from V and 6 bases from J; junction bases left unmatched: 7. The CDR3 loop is CASSLEGAGLNEQFF. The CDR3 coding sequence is TGTGCCAGCAGTTTAGAGGGGGCCGGCCTCAATGAGCAGTTCTTC. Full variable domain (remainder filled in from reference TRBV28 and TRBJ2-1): DVKVTQSSRYLVKRTGEKVFLECVQDMDHENMFWYRQDPGLGLRLIYFSYDVKMKEKGDIPEGYSVSREKKERFSLILESASTNQTSMYLCASSLEGAGLNEQFFGPGTRLTVL.

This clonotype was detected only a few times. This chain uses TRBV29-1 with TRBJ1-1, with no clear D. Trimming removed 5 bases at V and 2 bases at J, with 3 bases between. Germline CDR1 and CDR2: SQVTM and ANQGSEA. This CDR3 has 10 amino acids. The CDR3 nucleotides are TGCAGCGTTTTCAACACTGAAGCTTTCTTT. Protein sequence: CSVFNTEAFF. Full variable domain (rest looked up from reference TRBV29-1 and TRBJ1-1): SAVISQKPSRDICQRGTSLTIQCQVDSQVTMMFWYRQQPGQSLTLIATANQGSEATYESGFVIDKFPISRPNLTFSTLTVSNMSPEDSSIYLCSVFNTEAFFGQGTRLTVV.

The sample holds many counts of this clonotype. This chain's CDR3 is CASSPRFGQFYNEQFF. Here the CDR3 DNA reads TGTGCCAGCAGCCCCCGATTTGGGCAGTTTTACAATGAGCAGTTCTTC. This chain connects TRBV14 to TRBJ2-1; D not resolved. The CDR3 totals 16 residues. V was cut by 4 bases and J by 4 bases, with 17 bases left in between. Looked up from germline, CDR1 is SGHDN and CDR2 is FVKESK.

The CDR3 nucleotides read TGTGCCAGCAGCCCAACCGGGGATACTGGGAATCAGCCCCAGCATTTT. This encodes CASSPTGDTGNQPQHF. This chain joins TRBV6-4 and TRBJ1-5, with D uncertain. Germline V gives CDR1 MRHNA, CDR2 SNTAGT. V lost 6 bases and J 4 bases, leaving 19 bases between the germline ends. CDR3 length: 16 amino acids.

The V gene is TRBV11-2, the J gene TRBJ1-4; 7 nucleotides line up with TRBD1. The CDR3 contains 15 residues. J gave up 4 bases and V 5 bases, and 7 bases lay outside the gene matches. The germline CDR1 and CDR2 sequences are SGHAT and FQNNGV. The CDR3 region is CASSITGTDNEKLFF. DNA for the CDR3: TGTGCCAGCAGCATCACCGGGACAGATAATGAAAAACTGTTTTTT.

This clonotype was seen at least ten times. The CDR3 DNA is TGCAGTGCCGAAAGACAGGGGAGCGGAGATTCACCCCTCCACTTT. This translates into CSAERQGSGDSPLHF. The chain has TRBV20-1 and TRBJ1-6; 8 bases match TRBD1. CDR3 length: 15 residues. J was trimmed by 8 bases and V by 6 bases; bases with no gene match: 12. Per germline, CDR1 DFQATT and CDR2 SNEGSKA (reference sequence).

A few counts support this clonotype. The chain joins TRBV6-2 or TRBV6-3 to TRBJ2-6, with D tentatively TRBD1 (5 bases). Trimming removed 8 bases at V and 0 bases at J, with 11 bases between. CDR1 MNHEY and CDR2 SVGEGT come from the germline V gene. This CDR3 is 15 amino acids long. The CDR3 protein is CASSRRGSGANVLTF. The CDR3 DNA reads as TGTGCCAGCTCCCGAAGGGGCTCTGGGGCCAACGTCCTGACTTTC.

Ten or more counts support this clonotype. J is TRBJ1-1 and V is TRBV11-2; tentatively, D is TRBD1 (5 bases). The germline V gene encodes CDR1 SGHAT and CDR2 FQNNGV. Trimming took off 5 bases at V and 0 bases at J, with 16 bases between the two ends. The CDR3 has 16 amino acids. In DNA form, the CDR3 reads TGTGCCAGCAGCCGCGGGGGTGAGATCATGAACACTGAAGCTTTCTTT. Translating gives CASSRGGEIMNTEAFF.

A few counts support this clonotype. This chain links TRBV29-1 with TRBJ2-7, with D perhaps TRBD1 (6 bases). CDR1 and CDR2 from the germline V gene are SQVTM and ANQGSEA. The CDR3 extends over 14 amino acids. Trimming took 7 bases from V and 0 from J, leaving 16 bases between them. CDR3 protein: CSAGSGANSYEQYF. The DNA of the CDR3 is TGCAGCGCGGGGTCAGGGGCGAACTCCTACGAGCAGTACTTC.

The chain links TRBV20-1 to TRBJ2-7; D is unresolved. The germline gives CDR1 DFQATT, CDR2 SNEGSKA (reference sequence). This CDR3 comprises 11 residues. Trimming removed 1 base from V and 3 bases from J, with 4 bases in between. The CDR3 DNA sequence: TGCAGTGCTAGAGGAGACTACGAGCAGTACTTC. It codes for CSARGDYEQYF.

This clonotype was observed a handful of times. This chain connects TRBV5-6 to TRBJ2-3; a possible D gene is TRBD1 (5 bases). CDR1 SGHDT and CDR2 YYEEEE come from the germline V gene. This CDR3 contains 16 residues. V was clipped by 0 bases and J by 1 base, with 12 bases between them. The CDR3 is CASSLDRFSRTDTQYF. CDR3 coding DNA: TGTGCCAGCAGCTTGGACAGGTTTTCCCGCACAGATACGCAGTATTTT.

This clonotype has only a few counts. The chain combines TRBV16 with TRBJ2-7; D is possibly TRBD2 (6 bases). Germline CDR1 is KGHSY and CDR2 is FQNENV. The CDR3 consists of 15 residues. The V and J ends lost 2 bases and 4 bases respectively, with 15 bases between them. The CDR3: CASSQGLGGGYEQYF. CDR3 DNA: TGTGCCAGCAGCCAAGGGCTGGGGGGAGGATACGAGCAGTACTTC. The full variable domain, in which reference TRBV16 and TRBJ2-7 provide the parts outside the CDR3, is GEEVAQTPKHLVRGEGQKAKLYCAPIKGHSYVFWYQQVLKNEFKFLISFQNENVFDETGMPKERFSAKCLPNSPCSLEIQATKLEDSAVYFCASSQGLGGGYEQYFGPGTRLTVT.

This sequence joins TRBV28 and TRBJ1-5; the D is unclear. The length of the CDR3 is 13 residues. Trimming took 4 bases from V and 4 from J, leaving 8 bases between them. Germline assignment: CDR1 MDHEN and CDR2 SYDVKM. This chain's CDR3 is CASSSGLNQPQHF. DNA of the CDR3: TGTGCCAGCAGTTCGGGCCTTAATCAGCCCCAGCATTTT.

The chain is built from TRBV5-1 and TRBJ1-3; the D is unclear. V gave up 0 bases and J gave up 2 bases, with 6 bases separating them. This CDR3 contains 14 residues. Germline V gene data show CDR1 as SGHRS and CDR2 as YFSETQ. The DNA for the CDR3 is TGCGCCAGCAGCTTGGCCCAGCCTGGAAACACCATATATTTT. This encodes CASSLAQPGNTIYF. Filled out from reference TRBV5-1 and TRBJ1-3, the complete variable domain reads KAGVTQTPRYLIKTRGQQVTLSCSPISGHRSVSWYQQTPGQGLQFLFEYFSETQRNKGNFPGRFSGRQFSNSRSEMNVSTLELGDSALYLCASSLAQPGNTIYFGEGSWLTVV.

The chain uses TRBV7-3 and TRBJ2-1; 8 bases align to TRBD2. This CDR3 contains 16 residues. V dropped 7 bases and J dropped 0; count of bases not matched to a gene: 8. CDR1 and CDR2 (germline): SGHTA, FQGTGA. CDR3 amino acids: CASTQVAGSSYNEQFF. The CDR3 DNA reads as TGTGCCAGCACCCAGGTAGCGGGGAGCTCCTACAATGAGCAGTTCTTC.

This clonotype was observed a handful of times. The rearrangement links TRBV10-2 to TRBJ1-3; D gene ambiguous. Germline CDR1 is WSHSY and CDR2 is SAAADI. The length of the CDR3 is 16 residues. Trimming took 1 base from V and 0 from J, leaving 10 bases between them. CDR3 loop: CASSELAEISGNTIYF. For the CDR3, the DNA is TGCGCCAGCAGTGAGTTAGCAGAAATCTCTGGAAACACCATATATTTT.

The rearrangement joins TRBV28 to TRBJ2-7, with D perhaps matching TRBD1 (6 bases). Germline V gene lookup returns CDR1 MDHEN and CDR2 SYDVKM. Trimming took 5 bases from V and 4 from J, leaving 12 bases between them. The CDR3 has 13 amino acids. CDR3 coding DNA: TGTGCCAGCAGTCTCCCGCAGGGGTACGAGCAGTACTTC. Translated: CASSLPQGYEQYF.

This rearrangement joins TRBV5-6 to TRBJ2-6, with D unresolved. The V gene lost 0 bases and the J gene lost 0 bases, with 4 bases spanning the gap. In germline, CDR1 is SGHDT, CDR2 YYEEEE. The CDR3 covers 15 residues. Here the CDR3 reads CASSLVPSGANVLTF. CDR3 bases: TGTGCCAGCAGCTTGGTACCCTCTGGGGCCAACGTCCTGACTTTC.

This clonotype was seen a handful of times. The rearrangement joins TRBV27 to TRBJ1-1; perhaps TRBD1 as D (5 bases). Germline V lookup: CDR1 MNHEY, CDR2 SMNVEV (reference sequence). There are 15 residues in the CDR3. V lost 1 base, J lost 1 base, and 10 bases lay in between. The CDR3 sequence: CASSLYATANTEAFF. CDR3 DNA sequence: TGTGCCAGCAGTTTATACGCGACAGCGAACACTGAAGCTTTCTTT.

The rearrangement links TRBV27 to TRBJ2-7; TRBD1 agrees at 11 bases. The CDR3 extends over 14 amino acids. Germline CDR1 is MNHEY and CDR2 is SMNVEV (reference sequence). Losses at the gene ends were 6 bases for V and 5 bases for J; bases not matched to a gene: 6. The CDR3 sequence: CASSTGTGGNEQYF. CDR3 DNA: TGTGCCAGCAGCACCGGGACAGGGGGGAACGAGCAGTACTTC.

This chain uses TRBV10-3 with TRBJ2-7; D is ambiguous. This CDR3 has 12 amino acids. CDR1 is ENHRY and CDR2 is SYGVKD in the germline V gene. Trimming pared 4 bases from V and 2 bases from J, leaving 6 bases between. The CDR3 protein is CAISGEAYEQYF. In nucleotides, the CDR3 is TGTGCCATCAGTGGAGAAGCCTACGAGCAGTACTTC.

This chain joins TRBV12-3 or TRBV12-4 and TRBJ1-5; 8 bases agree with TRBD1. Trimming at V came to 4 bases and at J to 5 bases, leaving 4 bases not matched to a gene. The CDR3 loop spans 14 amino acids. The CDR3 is CASSSQGGYQPQHF. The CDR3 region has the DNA TGTGCCAGCAGTTCACAGGGGGGATATCAGCCCCAGCATTTT.

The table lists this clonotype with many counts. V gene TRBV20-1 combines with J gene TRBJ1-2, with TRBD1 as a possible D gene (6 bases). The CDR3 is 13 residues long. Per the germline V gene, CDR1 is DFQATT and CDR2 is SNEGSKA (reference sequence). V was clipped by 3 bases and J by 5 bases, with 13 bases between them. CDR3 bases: TGCAGTGCTAGTTCCGGGGGCGGGTATGGCTACACCTTC. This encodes CSASSGGGYGYTF.

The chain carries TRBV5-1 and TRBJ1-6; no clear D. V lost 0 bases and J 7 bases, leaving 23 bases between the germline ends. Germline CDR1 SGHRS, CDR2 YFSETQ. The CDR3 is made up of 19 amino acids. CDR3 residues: CASSLAEVGDLEANSPLHF. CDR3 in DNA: TGCGCCAGCAGCTTGGCCGAGGTTGGGGATCTGGAAGCGAATTCACCCCTCCACTTT.

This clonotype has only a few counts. The CDR3 region is CSGDLYQETQYF. The CDR3 region has the DNA TGCAGCGGGGACCTCTACCAAGAGACCCAGTACTTC. This chain joins TRBV29-1 and TRBJ2-5; D assignment may be TRBD1 or TRBD2 (5 bases each). The germline CDR1 and CDR2 sequences are SQVTM and ANQGSEA. Between the trimmed V and J ends, which lost 7 bases and 0 bases, there was a span of 9 bases. This CDR3 spans 12 amino acids. The complete variable domain, with remaining parts taken from reference TRBV29-1 and TRBJ2-5, reads SAVISQKPSRDICQRGTSLTIQCQVDSQVTMMFWYRQQPGQSLTLIATANQGSEATYESGFVIDKFPISRPNLTFSTLTVSNMSPEDSSIYLCSGDLYQETQYFGPGTRLLVL.

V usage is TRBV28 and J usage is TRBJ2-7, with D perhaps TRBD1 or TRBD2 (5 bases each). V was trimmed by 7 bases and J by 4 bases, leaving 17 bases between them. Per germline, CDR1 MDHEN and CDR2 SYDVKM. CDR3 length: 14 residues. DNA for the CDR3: TGTGCCAGCACCTACGGGGCAGGGCGGTACGAGCAGTACTTC. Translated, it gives CASTYGAGRYEQYF.